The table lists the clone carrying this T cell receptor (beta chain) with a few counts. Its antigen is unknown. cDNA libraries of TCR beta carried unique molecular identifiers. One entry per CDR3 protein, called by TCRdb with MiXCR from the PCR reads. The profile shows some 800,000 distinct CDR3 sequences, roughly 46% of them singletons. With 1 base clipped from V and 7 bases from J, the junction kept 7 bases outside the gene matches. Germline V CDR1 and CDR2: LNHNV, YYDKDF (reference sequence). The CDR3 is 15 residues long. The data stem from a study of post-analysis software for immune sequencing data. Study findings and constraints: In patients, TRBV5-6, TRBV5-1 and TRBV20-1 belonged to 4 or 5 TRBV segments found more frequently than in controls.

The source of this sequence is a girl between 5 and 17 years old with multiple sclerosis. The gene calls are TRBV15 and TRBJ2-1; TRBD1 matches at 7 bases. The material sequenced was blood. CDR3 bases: TGTGCCACCAGCAGAGTTTCGAAGGGGGCGAATGAGCAGTTCTTC. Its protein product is CATSRVSKGANEQFF.